These 17 T cell receptor beta chains share one sample of origin, sequenced in a study of T cell repertoires in cytomegalovirus infection. Using its own MiXCR run on the reads, TCRdb lists one record per CDR3 protein. Of under 800,000 distinct CDR3 sequences in the sample, approximately 24% are singletons; the top ten hold 8%. The sequenced material came from CD8+ T cells from PBMCs. These receptors came from a human donor in good health (CMV status not recorded). Some clones in this sample may be carry-over from other donors' samples.

As regards this clonotype: One end of the junction is discordant with germline, which a read error may explain. J is TRBJ2-1 and V is TRBV7-6, with D perhaps being TRBD1 or TRBD2 (6 bases each). Germline V gives CDR1 SGHVS, CDR2 FNYEAQ. CDR3 length equals 14 residues. CDR3 sequence (DNA): TGTGCCAGCAGCTCCCCTTCCCCTGACAGGAGGGGACGCTTC. As protein: CASSSPSPDRRGRF.

V gene TRBV28 combines with J gene TRBJ2-5, with a tentative D call TRBD2 (5 bases). The germline V and J ends were trimmed by 5 bases and 2 bases, with 15 bases remaining between them. The germline V gene has CDR1 MDHEN and CDR2 SYDVKM. The CDR3 has 15 amino acids. This CDR3 is CASSPGLNNQETQYF. The DNA for the CDR3 is TGTGCCAGCAGTCCCGGACTTAACAATCAAGAGACCCAGTACTTC.

About this clonotype itself: A read error may explain this, as a much larger clone is one base away. The chain couples TRBV6-5 to TRBJ1-6; D is uncertain. Trimming removed 3 bases at V and 5 bases at J, with 14 bases between. The CDR3 has 16 amino acids. Germline V gene sequence: CDR1 MNHEY, CDR2 SVGAGI. Here the CDR3 DNA reads TGTGCCAGCAGTTATTTTTCTAGGAGGGATAATTCACCCCTCCACTTT. Protein product: CASSYFSRRDNSPLHF.

This clonotype was seen at least ten times. The genes are TRBV7-9 and TRBJ1-4; perhaps TRBD1 as D (5 bases). The CDR3 extends over 16 amino acids. CDR1 and CDR2 (germline): SEHNR, FQNEAQ (reference sequence). V was cut by 6 bases and J by 3 bases, with 17 bases left in between. DNA of the CDR3: TGTGCCAGCAGTTATGCACCTGGGGCGGCTAATGAAAAACTGTTTTTT. Amino acids: CASSYAPGAANEKLFF.

CDR3 in amino acids: CSVVRVDGTGELFF. In DNA form, the CDR3 reads TGCAGCGTTGTTCGCGTAGACGGGACCGGGGAGCTGTTTTTT. The J gene is TRBJ2-2, the V gene TRBV29-1; no clear D gene. V was shortened by 4 bases and J by 5 bases, with 14 bases between the two germline ends. Germline loops: CDR1 SQVTM, CDR2 ANQGSEA. The CDR3 length is 14 residues.

This clonotype was counted ten times or more. The chain carries TRBV7-9 and TRBJ2-3; D possibly uses TRBD1 or TRBD2 (6 bases each). The V gene lost 5 bases and the J gene lost 0 bases, with 9 bases spanning the gap. The CDR3 consists of 14 residues. Germline loops: CDR1 SEHNR, CDR2 FQNEAQ (reference sequence). Written as DNA, the CDR3 is TGTGCCAGCAGCCCGGGGGCTAGCACAGATACGCAGTATTTT. Translation: CASSPGASTDTQYF.

CDR3: CSVGQGGRVRQYF. The CDR3 DNA sequence: TGCAGCGTAGGACAGGGAGGACGTGTACGGCAGTACTTC. This sequence joins TRBV29-1 and TRBJ2-7; 8 bases are shared with TRBD1. Germline V gives CDR1 SQVTM, CDR2 ANQGSEA. The V gene end was trimmed by 6 bases and the J gene end by 9 bases; junction bases not matched to a gene: 13. This CDR3 region has 13 residues.

Ten or more counts support this clonotype. V and J are TRBV28 and TRBJ2-3; the D gene is possibly TRBD1 (6 bases). The CDR3 runs 15 residues. V was trimmed by 5 bases and J by 1 base, leaving 13 bases between them. Germline assignment: CDR1 MDHEN and CDR2 SYDVKM. The CDR3 reads CASSLDSAGTDTQYF. Here the CDR3 DNA reads TGTGCCAGCAGTCTGGACAGCGCCGGCACAGATACGCAGTATTTT.

This clonotype was seen many times. This chain links TRBV7-9 with TRBJ2-6; D is uncertain. From germline, CDR1 is SEHNR and CDR2 FQNEAQ (reference sequence). This CDR3 region has 16 residues. V gave up 8 bases and J gave up 0 bases, with 14 bases separating them. In nucleotides, the CDR3 is TGTGCCAGCGGGCCCTTAGCCTTCTCTGGGGCCAACGTCCTGACTTTC. Residues: CASGPLAFSGANVLTF.

This clonotype was counted ten times or more. The gene calls are TRBV7-9 and TRBJ2-3; D remains ambiguous. Germline lookup yields CDR1 SEHNR and CDR2 FQNEAQ (reference sequence). The CDR3 consists of 13 residues. V lost 4 bases and J lost 5, with 10 bases in between. The CDR3 loop is CASSSPVVDTQYF. DNA of the CDR3: TGTGCCAGCAGCTCCCCTGTTGTAGATACGCAGTATTTT.

The CDR3 coding sequence is TGTGCCGGCCGGGACTCCTTATACAATGAGCAGTTCTTC. Protein product: CAGRDSLYNEQFF. This sequence joins TRBV7-7 and TRBJ2-1; D is perhaps TRBD2 (6 bases). The germline V and J ends were trimmed by 11 bases and 4 bases, with 15 bases remaining between them. Germline V lookup: CDR1 SSHAT, CDR2 FNYEAQ (reference sequence). The CDR3 contains 13 residues.

The chain recombines TRBV29-1 with TRBJ2-5; D is perhaps TRBD2 (7 bases). The CDR3 sequence is 14 residues long. V lost 4 bases to trimming and J lost 5 bases, with 17 bases between them. Germline CDR1 and CDR2: SQVTM and ANQGSEA. For the CDR3, the DNA is TGCAGCGTTGTCCGTGAGGGGGGGGGTGAGACCCAGTACTTC. Translating gives CSVVREGGGETQYF.

This clonotype was recorded at least ten times. The rearrangement joins TRBV28 to TRBJ1-1, with D possibly matching TRBD1 (6 bases). The CDR3 consists of 16 residues. CDR1 MDHEN and CDR2 SYDVKM come from the germline V gene. V gave up 5 bases and J gave up 0 bases, with 16 bases separating them. CDR3 DNA: TGTGCCAGCAGTCTCCAAGGGGACATCATGAACACTGAAGCTTTCTTT. Amino acids: CASSLQGDIMNTEAFF.

This clonotype was seen only once. The J gene is TRBJ2-7, the V gene TRBV19, with 7 bases aligning to TRBD2. The V and J ends lost 0 bases and 3 bases, in that order; junction bases with no gene match: 5. CDR1 and CDR2 (germline): LNHDA, SQIVND (reference sequence). The CDR3 loop spans 15 amino acids. CDR3 protein: CASSIDWEGRYEQYF. CDR3 sequence (DNA): TGTGCCAGTAGTATAGACTGGGAGGGGCGCTACGAGCAGTACTTC.

There are many counts of this clonotype. The genes are TRBV7-9 and TRBJ2-7; D gene uncertain. CDR3 length: 12 amino acids. Germline loops: CDR1 SEHNR, CDR2 FQNEAQ (reference sequence). Between the trimmed V and J ends, which lost 3 bases and 5 bases, there was a span of 8 bases. As DNA, the CDR3 is TGTGCCAGCAGCTTGCCTGGCAACGAGCAGTACTTC. Encoded protein: CASSLPGNEQYF.

For the CDR3, the DNA is TGTGCCAGCAGAAGAAGACAGGGGAGGAAGACCCAGTACTTC. Protein product: CASRRRQGRKTQYF. The V gene is TRBV12-3 or TRBV12-4, the J gene TRBJ2-5, with TRBD1 matching 8 bases. After removal of 6 bases from V and 6 bases from J, the junction contained 9 bases not matched to a gene. CDR3 length: 14 amino acids.

This clonotype has more than one count but fewer than ten. The V call is TRBV6-2 or TRBV6-3, the J call TRBJ1-5, with D unresolved. CDR3 length equals 14 residues. Germline loops: CDR1 MNHEY, CDR2 SVGEGT. V lost 4 bases, J lost 3 bases, and 10 bases lay in between. The CDR3 bases are TGTGCCAGCAGTTTTCCCGGCCCCAATCAGCCCCAGCATTTT. Its protein product is CASSFPGPNQPQHF.